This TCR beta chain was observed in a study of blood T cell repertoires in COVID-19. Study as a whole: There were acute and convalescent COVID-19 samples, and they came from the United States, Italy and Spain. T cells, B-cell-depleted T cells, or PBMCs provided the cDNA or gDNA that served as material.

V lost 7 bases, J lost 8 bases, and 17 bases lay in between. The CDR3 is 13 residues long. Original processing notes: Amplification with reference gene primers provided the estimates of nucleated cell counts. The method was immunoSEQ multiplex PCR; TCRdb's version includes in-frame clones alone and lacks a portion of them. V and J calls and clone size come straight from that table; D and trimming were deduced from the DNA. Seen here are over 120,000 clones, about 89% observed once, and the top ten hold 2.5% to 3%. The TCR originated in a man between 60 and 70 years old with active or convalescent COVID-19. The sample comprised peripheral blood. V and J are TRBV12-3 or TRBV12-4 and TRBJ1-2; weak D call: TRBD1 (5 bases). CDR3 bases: TGTGCCAGCAATCACAGGCGACTGGGGGGCTACACCTTC. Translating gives CASNHRRLGGYTF.